Listed below are T cell receptor beta chains from one sample, sequenced in a study of shared clonotypes between healthy human individuals. Using immunoSEQ multiplex PCR, the repertoire was profiled, and TCRdb retains in-frame clones only, with some absent. The sample holds over 1.4 million clones, approximately 97% seen once. Sequenced sample: naive CD4+ T cells sorted from blood. The source of these receptors is a man under 40 in good health. Both conserved end residues are part of each CDR3. A D gene is named only where the DNA matches it firmly. A row's size may be missing; if present it is once, few, many or a size class.

V,size,D,J,DNA,CDR3
TRBV29-1,-,-,TRBJ2-3,TGCAGCTTAAACGATGCTACGCAGTATTTT,CSLNDATQYF
TRBV7-6,-,-,TRBJ2-7,TGTGCCAGCAGCTTAGAACCCATATACGAGCAGTACTTC,CASSLEPIYEQYF
TRBV7-3,-,-,TRBJ2-6,TGTGCCAGCAGGGTCTCTGGGGCCAACGTCCTGACTTTC,CASRVSGANVLTF
TRBV7-2,-,-,TRBJ1-3,TGTGCCAGCAGCTGGGGTTTTGGGAATGGAAACACCATATATTTT,CASSWGFGNGNTIYF
TRBV13,-,-,TRBJ2-5,TGTGCCAGCAGCTTAGGAGCGGCAAGAGGGGGGGAGACCCAGTACTTC,CASSLGAARGGETQYF
TRBV20-1,-,-,TRBJ1-1,TGCAGTGCTACTATGAACACTGAAGCTTTCTTT,CSATMNTEAFF
TRBV30,-,-,TRBJ2-7,TGTGCCTGTCACCCTAAGACAGACTCCTACGAGCAGTACTTC,CACHPKTDSYEQYF
TRBV7-8,-,-,TRBJ1-2,TGTGCCAGCAGCCCCCAGGGCAGAAACTATGGCTACACCTTC,CASSPQGRNYGYTF
TRBV27,-,-,TRBJ2-7,TGTGCCAGCAGCCCGGCTCCCGGACAACATTACGAGCAGTACTTC,CASSPAPGQHYEQYF
TRBV2,-,-,TRBJ2-1,TGTGCCAGCAGTGAAAGGGCCTTCAATGAGCAGTTCTTC,CASSERAFNEQFF
TRBV7-8,-,-,TRBJ2-7,TGTGCCAGCAGCTTGGGAGTGACCACCTACGAGCAGTACTTC,CASSLGVTTYEQYF
TRBV5-4,-,TRBD2,TRBJ2-1,TGTGCCAGCAGCATCCCGACGGGAGGATCTTTGAATGAGCAGTTCTTC,CASSIPTGGSLNEQFF
TRBV10-2,-,-,TRBJ2-2,TGCGCCAGCAGTTTCGGGTCGAGGGAGCTGTTTTTT,CASSFGSRELFF
TRBV12-5,-,-,TRBJ2-3,TGTGCTAGTGGTTTGAGTCTTAGGGGCCTTTCTCCTAGCACAGATACGCAGTATTTT,CASGLSLRGLSPSTDTQYF
TRBV2,-,-,TRBJ1-4,TGTGCCAGCAGCCGGGACCAGGCGGGGGAAAAACTGTTTTTT,CASSRDQAGEKLFF
TRBV6-5,-,-,TRBJ1-2,TGTGCCAGCAGTTACTCGACGGAGAACTATGGCTACACCTTC,CASSYSTENYGYTF
TRBV27,-,TRBD1,TRBJ1-2,TGTGCCAGCAGTTTATTGGGGGGGACAGGGGCGACGAGGGGTCCTGGCTACACCTTC,CASSLLGGTGATRGPGYTF
TRBV18,-,TRBD1,TRBJ1-1,TGTGCCAGCTCACCAAAGGGGGCGAGCATAACTGAAGCTTTCTTT,CASSPKGASITEAFF
TRBV19,-,-,TRBJ2-7,TGTGCCAGTAGTATTGTGGGGGCTGGCTCCTACGAGCAGTACTTC,CASSIVGAGSYEQYF
TRBV10-3,-,TRBD2,TRBJ2-3,TGTGCCATCGGAGAGCGGGAGACAGATACGCAGTATTTT,CAIGERETDTQYF
TRBV6-1,-,TRBD2,TRBJ2-5,TGTGCCAGCAGTGAAAAAGGGGGACTAGCTAGGGAGACCCAGTACTTC,CASSEKGGLARETQYF
TRBV10-3,once,TRBD1,TRBJ1-1,TGTGCCATCAGCCCCCGGGACAGGTACACTGAAGCTTTCTTT,CAISPRDRYTEAFF
TRBV9,-,-,TRBJ2-5,TGTGCCAGCAGCGTAGCTACTCTGGGCCAAGAGACCCAGTACTTC,CASSVATLGQETQYF
TRBV12-5,-,TRBD2,TRBJ2-3,TGTGCTAGTGGTTCCTCTAGCGGGTTAGATACGCAGTATTTT,CASGSSSGLDTQYF
TRBV27,-,-,TRBJ2-5,TGTGCCAGCAGTTTGATTAGCGGCGAGACCCAGTACTTC,CASSLISGETQYF
TRBV5-1,-,-,TRBJ2-5,TGCGCCAGCAGCTTGATGGGGGTAGAAGAGACCCAGTACTTC,CASSLMGVEETQYF
TRBV2,-,-,TRBJ2-3,TGTGCCAGCAGTGAATCTTCGGATTTTGGAGATACGCAGTATTTT,CASSESSDFGDTQYF
TRBV28,-,-,TRBJ2-5,TGTGCCAGCAGTTCCCCCGTCGTTGGCCGGTACCAAGAGACCCAGTACTTC,CASSSPVVGRYQETQYF
TRBV28,-,-,TRBJ2-5,TGTGCCAGCAGTTTATCAGTGTTCAAGACCCAGTACTTC,CASSLSVFKTQYF
TRBV13,-,-,TRBJ2-1,TGTGCCAGCAGCTTACTTTCATTTTCGGGGAATGAGCAGTTCTTC,CASSLLSFSGNEQFF
TRBV28,-,-,TRBJ2-7,TGTGCCAGCGAGGCCCCGAACTACGAGCAGTACTTC,CASEAPNYEQYF
TRBV20-1,-,-,TRBJ2-7,TGCAGTGCTAAAAGGGCGAACGAGCAGTACTTC,CSAKRANEQYF
TRBV4-1,-,-,TRBJ1-3,TGCGCCAGCAGCCAAGAGCCCCACAGAGTTCCTTTTCGGGACCTGTGGGGAAACACCATATATTTT,CASSQEPHRVPFRDLWGNTIYF
TRBV27,-,TRBD2,TRBJ2-5,TGTGCCAGCAGCCCGGGAGGGACCCAGTACTTC,CASSPGGTQYF
TRBV6-6,-,-,TRBJ1-5,TGTGCCAGCAGTGCACTCAGGCAGAATCAGCCCCAGCATTTT,CASSALRQNQPQHF
TRBV11-2,-,-,TRBJ1-3,TGTGCCAGCAGCTCTCGGGGGAGCTCTGGAAACACCATATATTTT,CASSSRGSSGNTIYF
TRBV28,-,-,TRBJ1-2,TGTGCCAGCAGTTCTCCGGGTGGTGGCTACACCTTC,CASSSPGGGYTF
TRBV20-1,-,-,TRBJ1-4,TGCAGTGCTAGAGATAGAGGGAAACTGTTTTTT,CSARDRGKLFF
TRBV19,once,-,TRBJ1-2,TGTGCCAGTACTAACGGACGTCTGTTCGGCTACACCTTC,CASTNGRLFGYTF
TRBV2,-,-,TRBJ2-3,TGTGCCAGCAGTACTCAGGGGTCAGATACGCAGTATTTT,CASSTQGSDTQYF
TRBV5-1,once,TRBD2,TRBJ2-4,TGCGCCAGCAGCCCCGGAGTAGCGGGAGGGCAAGGCATTCAGTACTTC,CASSPGVAGGQGIQYF
TRBV11-3,-,-,TRBJ2-2,TGTGCCAGCAGCTTAGATGTCAACACCGGGGAGCTGTTTTTT,CASSLDVNTGELFF
TRBV2,-,-,TRBJ2-4,TGTGCCAGCAAGGGTGCCAAAAACATTCAGTACTTC,CASKGAKNIQYF
TRBV30,-,-,TRBJ1-1,TGTGCCTGGAGTGTCCCATGGGGGTTCGGCACTGAAGCTTTCTTT,CAWSVPWGFGTEAFF
TRBV7-9,once,TRBD1,TRBJ1-1,TGTGCCAGCAGCGTAGGACAGGGTAACACTGAAGCTTTCTTT,CASSVGQGNTEAFF
TRBV6-5,once,-,TRBJ2-7,TGTGCCAGCAGTTACTCTGCGGGGACTTCCTACGAGCAGTACTTC,CASSYSAGTSYEQYF
TRBV5-1,once,TRBD2,TRBJ2-3,TGCGCCAGCAGCTTGGCCGGGACTAGCGGAAGCACAGATACGCAGTATTTT,CASSLAGTSGSTDTQYF
TRBV10-1,-,-,TRBJ2-7,TGCGCCAGCAGTGAGTCCCCCTACGAGCAGTACTTC,CASSESPYEQYF
TRBV25-1,-,-,TRBJ1-1,TGTGCCAGCAGTGAAGGACCCCGTCCGGCCTTCTTT,CASSEGPRPAFF
TRBV18,-,TRBD2,TRBJ2-3,TGTGCCAGCTCACCACGAAGCGGGAGGCCCACAGATACGCAGTATTTT,CASSPRSGRPTDTQYF
TRBV7-3,-,-,TRBJ1-2,TGTGCCAGCAGCCCAGACGGTGGGATTTATGGCTACACCTTC,CASSPDGGIYGYTF
TRBV7-6,-,-,TRBJ2-1,TGTGCCAGCAGCTTAGTTGGCGGCTCCTACAATGAGCAGTTCTTC,CASSLVGGSYNEQFF
TRBV7-6,-,-,TRBJ2-3,TGTGCCAGCAGCCCCTCAGCAGATACGCAGTATTTT,CASSPSADTQYF
TRBV6-1,-,-,TRBJ2-7,TGTGCCAGCAGACTCTACGAGCAGTACTTC,CASRLYEQYF
TRBV7-2,once,TRBD1,TRBJ1-5,TGTGCCAGCAGCCCCGACAGGGGTCGGCAGCCCCAGCATTTT,CASSPDRGRQPQHF